This TCR beta chain was identified during a study of T cell responses to AZD1222 COVID-19 vaccine. The table came from immunoSEQ multiplex PCR; TCRdb's copy has only in-frame clones and leaves some out. This table has about 150,000 clones, about 89% appearing once. Researchers grouped second doses given at about 4 or about 12 weeks into one pool. Comments on this clone: The junction shows a germline mismatch at one end, possibly a read error.

The germline V gene encodes CDR1 SGHAT and CDR2 FQDESV (reference sequence). CDR3 size: 13 residues. The clonotype was recovered from an adult who received the AZD1222 COVID-19 vaccine. The sample here was peripheral blood, taken 28 days after the second AZD1222 dose. This chain connects TRBV11-1 to TRBJ2-5; 8 bases map to TRBD1. The CDR3 DNA follows: TGTGCCACCCATGGGACAGGTCAAGGGACCCAGTACTTC. This translates into CATHGTGQGTQYF.